Each of the 4 T cell receptor beta chains below was sequenced from the same sample in a study of blood T cells in healthy people across ages. Primers used in a second PCR of about 7 to 12 cycles were a sample-barcoded 5' primer and a J-beta primer mix. TCRdb re-derived calls from the 5' RACE reads in MiXCR, one entry per CDR3 protein. The table includes 800,000 or so distinct CDR3 sequences, approximately 25% detected once. This sample also belongs to another study, concerning T cells of mothers and their children.

Specimen: blood. The receptors were gathered from a boy younger than 18 in good health.

V gene TRBV4-3 combines with J gene TRBJ2-5; TRBD1 matches 8 bases. Germline V gives CDR1 LGHNA, CDR2 YSLEER. This CDR3 contains 16 residues. V lost 0 bases and J lost 5; bases outside the gene matches: 8. The CDR3 region is CASSQDSGQGWETQYF. The CDR3 DNA reads as TGCGCCAGCAGCCAAGATTCCGGACAGGGATGGGAGACCCAGTACTTC.

This clonotype has only a few counts. V gene TRBV4-3 combines with J gene TRBJ1-1, with D possibly being TRBD1 (5 bases). The CDR3 loop spans 15 amino acids. CDR1 and CDR2 (germline): LGHNA, YSLEER. V lost 5 bases to trimming and J lost 4 bases, with 17 bases between them. CDR3 amino acids: CASSETVGPGTEAFF. In DNA, the CDR3 is TGCGCCAGCAGCGAGACGGTGGGGCCGGGCACTGAAGCTTTCTTT.

This clonotype has only a few counts. V gene TRBV7-2 combines with J gene TRBJ2-5; possibly TRBD1 for D (5 bases). The tail of the sequence fits TRBJ2-7 better, so the J call may be wrong. This CDR3 contains 14 residues. The germline gives CDR1 SGHTA, CDR2 FQGNSA. The CDR3 sequence is CASSLAPTAYEQYF. For the CDR3, the DNA is TGTGCCAGCAGCTTAGCCCCGACAGCCTACGAGCAGTACTTC.

The V and J genes are TRBV9 and TRBJ2-1, with 7 bases that match TRBD1. Trimming at V came to 6 bases and at J to 1 base, leaving 13 bases not matched to a gene. Per germline, CDR1 SGDLS and CDR2 YYNGEE. The CDR3 is 17 amino acids. CDR3 loop: CASTENSGTASYNEQFF. The CDR3 DNA reads as TGTGCCAGCACCGAAAATTCCGGGACAGCTTCCTACAATGAGCAGTTCTTC.